This TCR beta chain was captured in a study of blood T cell repertoires in COVID-19. About the study: The United States, Italy and Spain provided the acute and convalescent COVID-19 samples. PBMCs, B-cell-depleted T cells, or T cells were the source of the cDNA or gDNA that made up the material.

The table lists this clone with a few counts. Original handling: Amplification from reference gene primers served as the basis for estimated nucleated cell counts. The protocol was immunoSEQ multiplex PCR, while the TCRdb copy is restricted to in-frame clones and leaves out a portion. D and trimming were read from the DNA, whereas the V and J calls and clone size are those reported in that table. The table has 150,000 or so clones, around 90% seen once; the top ten hold roughly 1.4%. Germline trimming cut 6 bases from V and 9 bases from J; bases unmatched to any gene: 17. This CDR3 has 15 amino acids. Germline CDR1 reads MDHEN; CDR2 reads SYDVKM.

V is TRBV28 and J is TRBJ2-7; 7 bases are a match to TRBD2. This clonotype was obtained from a woman between 50 and 59 years old with acute or convalescent COVID-19. Source material: peripheral blood. CDR3 residues: CASRTERSGSLGQYF. CDR3 bases: TGTGCCAGCAGAACGGAGCGTAGCGGGTCCCTCGGGCAGTACTTC. Full variable domain (remainder filled in from reference TRBV28 and TRBJ2-7): DVKVTQSSRYLVKRTGEKVFLECVQDMDHENMFWYRQDPGLGLRLIYFSYDVKMKEKGDIPEGYSVSREKKERFSLILESASTNQTSMYLCASRTERSGSLGQYFGPGTRLTVT.